These 18 T cell receptor beta chains originate from one sample sequenced in a study of CD4 T cells in relation to SARS-CoV-2 and coronaviruses. Before the COVID-19 pandemic, during about 2011-2019, CD4+ T cells were taken from unexposed donors. The table came from immunoSEQ multiplex PCR; TCRdb's copy has only in-frame clones and leaves some out. The sample lists 60,000 to 65,000 clones; 94% were seen once. Sequencing was performed on naive CD4+ T cells from PBMCs. Subset defined: naive CD4+ T cells isolated by negative enrichment. These receptors were collected from a human donor in good health.

The chain joins TRBV11-2 to TRBJ1-1; D gene ambiguous. Trimming removed 5 bases from V and 5 bases from J, with 9 bases in between. Per the germline V gene, CDR1 is SGHAT and CDR2 is FQNNGV. The CDR3 has 12 residues. The CDR3 sequence: CASSRSGTEAFF. CDR3 bases: TGTGCCAGCAGCCGCAGTGGGACTGAAGCTTTCTTT.

The rearrangement links TRBV24-1 to TRBJ1-5, with 9 bases that match TRBD1. V lost 3 bases, J lost 4 bases, and 6 bases stayed unmatched. CDR1 is KGHDR, CDR2 SFDVKD, per germline. This CDR3 spans 16 amino acids. DNA of the CDR3: TGTGCCACCAGTGATCGGACAGGGGTACGGAATCAGCCCCAGCATTTT. Translated, it gives CATSDRTGVRNQPQHF.

The chain has TRBV13 and TRBJ2-7, with 7 bases fitting TRBD1. The germline gives CDR1 PRHDT, CDR2 FYEKMQ (reference sequence). Trimming cost V 6 bases and J 3 bases; bases outside gene matches: 11. CDR3 length equals 15 residues. DNA of the CDR3: TGTGCCAGCAGGGTAGGGGGCGGTAAAATCTACGAGCAGTACTTC. Amino acids: CASRVGGGKIYEQYF.

This chain uses TRBV2 with TRBJ1-5, with TRBD1 identical over 8 bases. The CDR3 runs 14 residues. V trimming: 6 bases; J trimming: 6 bases; junction bases outside the gene matches: 7. Germline lookup yields CDR1 SNHLY and CDR2 FYNNEI. The CDR3 DNA follows: TGTGCCAGCAGCCAAGGACAGGGCACTCAGCCCCAGCATTTT. Amino acids: CASSQGQGTQPQHF.

The rearrangement joins TRBV5-8 to TRBJ2-3; no clear D gene. V lost 4 bases to trimming and J lost 6 bases, with 18 bases between them. This CDR3 has 15 residues. CDR1 and CDR2 from the germline V gene are SGHTS and YDEGEE. The CDR3 DNA reads TGTGCCAGCAGCCGGACCCGTGGCGGCGCGGATACGCAGTATTTT. Protein: CASSRTRGGADTQYF.

The chain uses TRBV27 and TRBJ2-1, with D perhaps TRBD2 (5 bases). There are 14 residues in the CDR3. The V and J ends lost 2 bases and 8 bases respectively, with 13 bases between them. The germline V gene has CDR1 MNHEY and CDR2 SMNVEV (reference sequence). The CDR3 coding sequence is TGTGCCAGCAGTTTAACGACGGGGAAGGATGAGCAGTTCTTC. Its translation: CASSLTTGKDEQFF.

The V gene is TRBV9, the J gene TRBJ2-1; 7 bases map to TRBD1. The CDR3 covers 15 residues. The ends lost 3 bases at V and 5 bases at J; junction bases unmatched: 8. Per germline, CDR1 SGDLS and CDR2 YYNGEE. CDR3 nucleotides: TGTGCCAGCAGCGGCCGACAGGGATTGGACAATGAGCAGTTCTTC. The encoded protein is CASSGRQGLDNEQFF.

This sequence joins TRBV3-1 (or the pseudogene TRBV3-2) and TRBJ1-2; D is possibly TRBD1 (5 bases). The germline gives CDR1 LGHDT, CDR2 YNNKEL (reference sequence). V lost 3 bases and J lost 7, with 12 bases in between. The CDR3 contains 13 residues. CDR3 protein: CASSQGGVGGYTF. The DNA of the CDR3 is TGTGCCAGCAGCCAGGGAGGGGTGGGTGGCTACACCTTC.

This clone was observed once. The genes are TRBV2 and TRBJ1-2, with D tentatively TRBD1 (6 bases). V lost 6 bases to trimming and J lost 6 bases, with 14 bases between them. The CDR3 is made up of 13 amino acids. Germline CDR1 reads SNHLY; CDR2 reads FYNNEI. CDR3: CASSLTGLDGYTF. In DNA, the CDR3 is TGTGCCAGCAGCTTAACAGGGTTAGATGGCTACACCTTC.

The CDR3 DNA is TGCGCCAGCAGCCCCCCGGGACTAGCGAGTTCCGAGCAGTACTTC. Translated: CASSPPGLASSEQYF. This chain connects TRBV5-1 to TRBJ2-7, with TRBD2 matching 10 bases. Germline V lookup: CDR1 SGHRS, CDR2 YFSETQ. The CDR3 totals 15 residues. V trimming: 4 bases; J trimming: 6 bases; junction bases outside the gene matches: 10. The whole variable domain, filled in from reference TRBV5-1 and TRBJ2-7, reads KAGVTQTPRYLIKTRGQQVTLSCSPISGHRSVSWYQQTPGQGLQFLFEYFSETQRNKGNFPGRFSGRQFSNSRSEMNVSTLELGDSALYLCASSPPGLASSEQYFGPGTRLTVT.

V is TRBV18 and J is TRBJ2-4; possibly TRBD1 for D (6 bases). Germline loops: CDR1 KGHSH, CDR2 LQKENI. The CDR3 has 14 amino acids. Trimming left V 5 bases short and J 0 bases short, with 8 bases between. CDR3 nucleotides: TGTGCCAGCTCAATGGACAGAGCCAAAAACATTCAGTACTTC. Residues: CASSMDRAKNIQYF.

This chain connects TRBV24-1 to TRBJ2-5, with TRBD1 as a possible D gene (5 bases). From germline, CDR1 is KGHDR and CDR2 SFDVKD. Trimming removed 4 bases at V and 6 bases at J, with 14 bases between. CDR3 length: 14 residues. The CDR3 DNA reads as TGTGCCACCAGTGACTCGACAGCTCAGCAGACCCAGTACTTC. It yields the protein CATSDSTAQQTQYF.

This sequence joins TRBV30 and TRBJ2-1, with D perhaps matching TRBD2 (5 bases). CDR3 length: 12 amino acids. V was pared by 2 bases and J by 13 bases, with 15 bases between. Germline CDR1 reads GTSNPN; CDR2 reads SVGIG (reference sequence). The DNA of the CDR3 is TGTGCCTGGAGTCGGGGAGCGCCTACACAGTTCTTC. It yields the protein CAWSRGAPTQFF.

The chain carries TRBV13 and TRBJ1-4; tentatively, D is TRBD1 (6 bases). The CDR3 length is 15 residues. CDR1 PRHDT and CDR2 FYEKMQ come from the germline V gene (reference sequence). V was trimmed by 0 bases and J by 3 bases, leaving 8 bases between them. The CDR3 nucleotides read TGTGCCAGCAGCTTAGGAGGGGGAGCTAATGAAAAACTGTTTTTT. Its protein is CASSLGGGANEKLFF.

V and J are TRBV7-2 and TRBJ2-3; the D gene is possibly TRBD2 (6 bases). Germline V CDR1 and CDR2: SGHTA, FQGNSA. The CDR3 runs 16 residues. The V end was cut by 2 bases, the J end by 2 bases, with 14 bases between. The CDR3 DNA is TGTGCCAGCAGCTTACGGGGGACGAAGGACACAGATACGCAGTATTTT. It translates to CASSLRGTKDTDTQYF.

The chain joins TRBV30 to TRBJ1-2; the match to TRBD1 covers 10 bases. V gave up 0 bases and J gave up 7 bases; unmatched junction bases: 2. Germline V lookup: CDR1 GTSNPN, CDR2 SVGIG (reference sequence). CDR3 length: 13 residues. This CDR3 is CAWSVGTGVGYTF. The CDR3 region has the DNA TGTGCCTGGAGTGTAGGGACAGGGGTTGGCTACACCTTC.

In this sample, this clone turned up once. The V gene is TRBV5-1, the J gene TRBJ1-4; tentatively, D is TRBD1 (5 bases). CDR1 and CDR2 from the germline V gene are SGHRS and YFSETQ. CDR3 size: 16 residues. V gave up 0 bases and J gave up 8 bases, with 17 bases separating them. The CDR3 sequence is CASSLGQGRVGEKLFF. CDR3 DNA: TGCGCCAGCAGCTTGGGCCAGGGCAGAGTTGGGGAAAAACTGTTTTTT.

The V call is TRBV30, the J call TRBJ2-7, with unresolved D. The CDR3 runs 12 residues. Looked up from germline, CDR1 is GTSNPN and CDR2 is SVGIG (reference sequence). Trimming pared 0 bases from V and 5 bases from J, leaving 8 bases between. CDR3 bases: TGTGCCTGGAGTGTTAGAGGCCACGAGCAGTACTTC. This sequence encodes CAWSVRGHEQYF.